This T cell receptor (beta chain) was captured in a study of shared clonotypes between healthy human individuals. Study outcomes and limitations: Blood was the only sampled material, and tissue repertoires likely differ. Naive subsets usually exceeded memory subsets in estimated richness.

CD45RO-negative CD8 cells positively selected for CCR7 made up the naive population, which excluded terminally differentiated effector memory CD45RA+ cells. Donors were healthy HIV-negative adults without recent acute infections or vaccinations. Comment on this clone: The antigen remains undetermined.

Per the authors' pipeline: Filtering differed because ImmunoSEQ produced junction-only sequences that carried no quality scores. TCRdb's table, derived via immunoSEQ multiplex PCR, lists solely in-frame clones and lacks some. The V and J calls and clone size come from that table; D and trimming were worked out from the DNA. The sample has around 2,000,000 clones, about 93% seen once. The ends lost 4 bases at V and 6 bases at J; junction bases unmatched: 9. This CDR3 contains 14 residues. Per the germline V gene, CDR1 is MNHEY and CDR2 is SMNVEV (reference sequence). The V and J genes are TRBV27 and TRBJ2-7; TRBD1 aligns across 7 bases. This clonotype was obtained from a man aged 18-30 years in good health. Some clones in this sample may be carry-over from other donors' samples. The sample was naive CD8+ T cells from PBMCs. The CDR3 here is CASSSLDRTGEQYF. CDR3 in DNA: TGTGCCAGCAGTTCTCTGGACAGGACGGGCGAGCAGTACTTC.